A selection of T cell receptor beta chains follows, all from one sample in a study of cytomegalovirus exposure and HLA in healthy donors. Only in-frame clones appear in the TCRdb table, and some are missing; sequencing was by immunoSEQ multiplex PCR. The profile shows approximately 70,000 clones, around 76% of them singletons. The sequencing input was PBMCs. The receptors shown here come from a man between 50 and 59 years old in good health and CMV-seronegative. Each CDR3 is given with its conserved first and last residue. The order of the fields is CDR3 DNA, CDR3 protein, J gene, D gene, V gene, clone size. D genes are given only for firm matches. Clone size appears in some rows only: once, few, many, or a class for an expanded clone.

DNA: TGTGCCAGCAGTCCAATTTCTAGCGGCGAGCAGTTCTTC; CDR3: CASSPISSGEQFF; J: TRBJ2-1; D: TRBD2; V: TRBV6-1; size: NA
DNA: TGTGCCAGCAGTTTAATCTCGGCGGGGGGGAGCACCGGGGAGCTGTTTTTT; CDR3: CASSLISAGGSTGELFF; J: TRBJ2-2; D: TRBD2; V: TRBV27; size: NA
DNA: TGTGCCAGCAGGGCCGGGACAGACGCTTTCTTT; CDR3: CASRAGTDAFF; J: TRBJ1-1; D: TRBD1; V: TRBV2; size: NA
DNA: TGCGCCAGCAGCCAAGTCTTCCAGGATAACTATGGCTACACCTTC; CDR3: CASSQVFQDNYGYTF; J: TRBJ1-2; D: NA; V: TRBV4-3; size: once
DNA: TGTGCCAGCAGAGAGGGGGCCACAGATACGCAGTATTTT; CDR3: CASREGATDTQYF; J: TRBJ2-3; D: TRBD1; V: TRBV27; size: NA
DNA: TGCGCCAGCAGCCCTTCGACAGGGGCCACCGGGGAGCTGTTTTTT; CDR3: CASSPSTGATGELFF; J: TRBJ2-2; D: TRBD1; V: TRBV4-3; size: NA
DNA: TGTGCCAGCAGCTTACAATCAGTCACAGATACGCAGTATTTT; CDR3: CASSLQSVTDTQYF; J: TRBJ2-3; D: NA; V: TRBV11-2; size: NA
DNA: TGCGCCAGCAGCTTAAGGGCAGGGGACCAGCCCCAGCATTTT; CDR3: CASSLRAGDQPQHF; J: TRBJ1-5; D: NA; V: TRBV5-1; size: NA
DNA: TGTGCCTGGAGTTCAGGGGGCACCCAGTACTTC; CDR3: CAWSSGGTQYF; J: TRBJ2-5; D: TRBD1; V: TRBV30; size: NA
DNA: TGTGCCAGCAGCATAGGGGGGGAGGGTCGGACTGAAGCTTTCTTT; CDR3: CASSIGGEGRTEAFF; J: TRBJ1-1; D: NA; V: TRBV28; size: NA
DNA: TGTGCCAGCAGTCTCATGATACAAGGGGGAAACACTGAAGCTTTCTTT; CDR3: CASSLMIQGGNTEAFF; J: TRBJ1-1; D: NA; V: TRBV28; size: NA
DNA: TGTGCCAGCAGCTTACAGGCCAACACTGAAGCTTTCTTT; CDR3: CASSLQANTEAFF; J: TRBJ1-1; D: NA; V: TRBV11-3; size: NA
DNA: TGTGCCAGCAGTGAAGTCTCGTCCTCTGGAAACACCATATATTTT; CDR3: CASSEVSSSGNTIYF; J: TRBJ1-3; D: NA; V: TRBV25-1; size: NA
DNA: TGTGCCAGCAGCTTGGATTTGAGGTCCAATCAGCCCCAGCATTTT; CDR3: CASSLDLRSNQPQHF; J: TRBJ1-5; D: NA; V: TRBV5-8; size: NA
DNA: TGTGCCTGGGGAAGACAGGAGGTTACTAATGGCTACACCTTC; CDR3: CAWGRQEVTNGYTF; J: TRBJ1-2; D: NA; V: TRBV30; size: NA
DNA: TGTGCCAGCAGTTTGGACAGGAGGGTTTCTGGAAACACCATATATTTT; CDR3: CASSLDRRVSGNTIYF; J: TRBJ1-3; D: TRBD1; V: TRBV6-5; size: NA
DNA: TGTGCCACCAGCAGAATCCAGGGGGGTCAGCCCCAGCATTTT; CDR3: CATSRIQGGQPQHF; J: TRBJ1-5; D: TRBD1; V: TRBV15; size: NA
DNA: TGTGCCAGCAGCTTATTTCAGTACGAGCAGTACTTC; CDR3: CASSLFQYEQYF; J: TRBJ2-7; D: NA; V: TRBV7-9; size: NA
DNA: TGTGCCAGCAGCTTCGGACAGGGACGCACAGATACGCAGTATTTT; CDR3: CASSFGQGRTDTQYF; J: TRBJ2-3; D: TRBD1; V: TRBV5-6; size: NA
DNA: TGTGCCAGCAGCCTGAGACAGCCCGGTAATGAAAAACTGTTTTTT; CDR3: CASSLRQPGNEKLFF; J: TRBJ1-4; D: NA; V: TRBV5-4; size: NA
DNA: TGTGCCAGCAGCTTTGGACTAGCGGCCTACGAGCAGTACTTC; CDR3: CASSFGLAAYEQYF; J: TRBJ2-7; D: TRBD2; V: TRBV13; size: few
DNA: TGTGCCAGCAGTGCCGACAGGGACTATGGCTACACCTTC; CDR3: CASSADRDYGYTF; J: TRBJ1-2; D: TRBD1; V: TRBV2; size: NA
DNA: TGTGCCTGGAGTACCTCCGGGACAGGGGGCGGGTATGGCTACACCTTC; CDR3: CAWSTSGTGGGYGYTF; J: TRBJ1-2; D: TRBD1; V: TRBV30; size: NA
DNA: TGTGCCATCAGCACTCCATTCCAGGACAGCTACGAGCAGTACTTC; CDR3: CAISTPFQDSYEQYF; J: TRBJ2-7; D: NA; V: TRBV10-3; size: NA
DNA: TGTGCCAGCAGCACCAGGACAGGCGATTCCTATGGCTACACCTTC; CDR3: CASSTRTGDSYGYTF; J: TRBJ1-2; D: TRBD1; V: TRBV7-2; size: few
DNA: TGTGCCAGCAGTGAACGAACAGGGGTACGGACCGGGGAGCTGTTTTTT; CDR3: CASSERTGVRTGELFF; J: TRBJ2-2; D: TRBD1; V: TRBV6-1; size: NA
DNA: TGTGCCAGCAGTTACTTGACTAGCGGGTACTACGAGCAGTACTTC; CDR3: CASSYLTSGYYEQYF; J: TRBJ2-7; D: TRBD2; V: TRBV6-5; size: NA
DNA: TGTGCCAGCAGTCATGATGCAGAAACCTACTATGGCTACACCTTC; CDR3: CASSHDAETYYGYTF; J: TRBJ1-2; D: NA; V: TRBV5-6; size: NA
DNA: TGTGCCAGCACGTGGAGCTCCTATAATTCACCCCTCCACTTT; CDR3: CASTWSSYNSPLHF; J: TRBJ1-6; D: NA; V: TRBV25-1; size: NA
DNA: TGTGCCAGCAGCTTCAGTACTACCTACGAGCAGTACTTC; CDR3: CASSFSTTYEQYF; J: TRBJ2-7; D: NA; V: TRBV13; size: NA
DNA: TGTGTCAGCAGTATGGGACAGGGGGATCAGCCCCAGCATTTT; CDR3: CVSSMGQGDQPQHF; J: TRBJ1-5; D: TRBD1; V: TRBV28; size: NA
DNA: TGTGCCAGCAGCTCTGGGGCGGACTCACCCCTCCACTTT; CDR3: CASSSGADSPLHF; J: TRBJ1-6; D: NA; V: TRBV7-8; size: NA
DNA: TGTGCCAGCAGCACGGGACTTTTCACAGATACGCAGTATTTT; CDR3: CASSTGLFTDTQYF; J: TRBJ2-3; D: NA; V: TRBV7-2; size: NA
DNA: TGTGCCACCAGCAGCAGACTAGCGGTAAACGAGCAGTACTTC; CDR3: CATSSRLAVNEQYF; J: TRBJ2-7; D: TRBD2; V: TRBV15; size: NA
DNA: TGCGCCAGCAGTCAATCGTGCGCAGGGGGCGCGATATCCGCTGGCTACACCTTC; CDR3: CASSQSCAGGAISAGYTF; J: TRBJ1-2; D: TRBD1; V: TRBV23-1; size: NA
DNA: TGTGCCAGCAGTTACGGGGGGAGAGTAGGCGAGCAGTACTTC; CDR3: CASSYGGRVGEQYF; J: TRBJ2-7; D: NA; V: TRBV6-5; size: NA
DNA: TGCAGCGTTGACCCCCCGGGGGGGGGTAATGAGCAGTTCTTC; CDR3: CSVDPPGGGNEQFF; J: TRBJ2-1; D: TRBD2; V: TRBV29-1; size: NA
DNA: TGTGCCAGCAGGGGACTAGCGGGTAATCATGAGCAGTTCTTC; CDR3: CASRGLAGNHEQFF; J: TRBJ2-1; D: TRBD2; V: TRBV2; size: NA
DNA: TGTGCCACCAGCAGAGATGGCTCGGGGCGCCGGGGGGAAAAACTGTTTTTT; CDR3: CATSRDGSGRRGEKLFF; J: TRBJ1-4; D: NA; V: TRBV15; size: NA
DNA: TGTGCCAGTAGTATCCCCCCGGAAGCTTTCTTT; CDR3: CASSIPPEAFF; J: TRBJ1-1; D: NA; V: TRBV19; size: NA
DNA: TGTGCCAGCAGTTTATTGGGGACTAGCGTGTACAATGAGCAGTTCTTC; CDR3: CASSLLGTSVYNEQFF; J: TRBJ2-1; D: TRBD2; V: TRBV28; size: NA
DNA: TGTGCCAGCAGCTTAAACGAGGGGGCGCCTAGGAACACTGAAGCTTTCTTT; CDR3: CASSLNEGAPRNTEAFF; J: TRBJ1-1; D: TRBD1; V: TRBV7-9; size: NA
DNA: TGTGCCAGCAGCTTAGACAGGGGGACAAGACAACCCCAGCATTTT; CDR3: CASSLDRGTRQPQHF; J: TRBJ1-5; D: TRBD1; V: TRBV11-2; size: NA
DNA: TGCGCCAGCAGCTTGACCCTAGCGGGTCAGAATGAGCAGTTCTTC; CDR3: CASSLTLAGQNEQFF; J: TRBJ2-1; D: TRBD2; V: TRBV5-1; size: NA
DNA: TGCGCCAGCAGCGCCAGGGGGCAGGTCACTGAAGCTTTCTTT; CDR3: CASSARGQVTEAFF; J: TRBJ1-1; D: TRBD1; V: TRBV5-1; size: NA
DNA: TGTGCCTGGAGTGGTAACAGGGGTAGCAATGAGCAGTTCTTC; CDR3: CAWSGNRGSNEQFF; J: TRBJ2-1; D: TRBD1; V: TRBV30; size: NA
DNA: TGTGCCAGCTCACCCCGGTCTAGCGGGACTAACAATGAGCAGTTCTTC; CDR3: CASSPRSSGTNNEQFF; J: TRBJ2-1; D: TRBD2; V: TRBV18; size: NA
DNA: TGTGCCAGCAGTCAACGTACTAGCACAGATACGCAGTATTTT; CDR3: CASSQRTSTDTQYF; J: TRBJ2-3; D: NA; V: TRBV7-9; size: NA
DNA: TGTGCCAGCAGGCCTAGGACAGGGGCCAACGTCCTGACTTTC; CDR3: CASRPRTGANVLTF; J: TRBJ2-6; D: NA; V: TRBV7-9; size: NA
DNA: TGTGCCAGCAGCGCCGCAGGGTCAACTAATGAAAAACTGTTTTTT; CDR3: CASSAAGSTNEKLFF; J: TRBJ1-4; D: NA; V: TRBV9; size: NA
DNA: TGTGCCACCTACGCGGTTGAAGCTTTCTTT; CDR3: CATYAVEAFF; J: TRBJ1-1; D: NA; V: TRBV6-5; size: NA
DNA: TGTGCCAGCAGCTCGCTCCCGGGAAAACCGGAGGGGACTGAAGCTTTCTTT; CDR3: CASSSLPGKPEGTEAFF; J: TRBJ1-1; D: NA; V: TRBV11-3; size: once
DNA: TGTGCCAGCAGCTTGGGAGGGGGAACGGGGACAGGAGGCCGAGCTTTCTTT; CDR3: CASSLGGGTGTGGRAFF; J: TRBJ1-1; D: TRBD1; V: TRBV5-8; size: NA
DNA: TGTGCTAGCAGTTGGCAGATAACAGATACGCAGTATTTT; CDR3: CASSWQITDTQYF; J: TRBJ2-3; D: NA; V: TRBV7-7; size: few
DNA: TGTGCCAGCAGTGACTCTAGCGGGGGGTTAAATGAGCAGTTCTTC; CDR3: CASSDSSGGLNEQFF; J: TRBJ2-1; D: TRBD2; V: TRBV6-4; size: NA
DNA: TGTGCCAGCAGCTTAGGGACAGGGGGTAGTTCACCCCTCCACTTT; CDR3: CASSLGTGGSSPLHF; J: TRBJ1-6; D: TRBD1; V: TRBV7-6; size: few
DNA: TGCGCCAGCAGCTTGGGGGAGAAGAGCTACACTGAAGCTTTCTTT; CDR3: CASSLGEKSYTEAFF; J: TRBJ1-1; D: NA; V: TRBV5-1; size: NA